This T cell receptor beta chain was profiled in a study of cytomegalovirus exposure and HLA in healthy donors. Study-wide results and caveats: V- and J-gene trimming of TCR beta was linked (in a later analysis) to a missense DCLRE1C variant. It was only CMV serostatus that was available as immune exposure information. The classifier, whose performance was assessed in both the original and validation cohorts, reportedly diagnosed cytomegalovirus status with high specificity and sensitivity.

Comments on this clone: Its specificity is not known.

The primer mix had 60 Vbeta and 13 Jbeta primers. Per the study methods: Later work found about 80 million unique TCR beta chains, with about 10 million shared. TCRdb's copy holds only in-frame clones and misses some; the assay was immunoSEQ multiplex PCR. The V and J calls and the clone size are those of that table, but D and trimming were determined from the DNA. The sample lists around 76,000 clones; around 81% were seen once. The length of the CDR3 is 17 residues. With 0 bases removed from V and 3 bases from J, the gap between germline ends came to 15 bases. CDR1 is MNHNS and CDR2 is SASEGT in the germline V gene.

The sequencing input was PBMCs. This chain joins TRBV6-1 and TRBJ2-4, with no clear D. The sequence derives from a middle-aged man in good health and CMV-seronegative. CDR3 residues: CASSEAGSLLGKNIQYF. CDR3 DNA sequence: TGTGCCAGCAGTGAAGCAGGTTCTCTGCTAGGCAAAAACATTCAGTACTTC.